A selection of T cell receptor beta chains follows, all from one sample in a study of T cell responses to AZD1222 COVID-19 vaccine. Sequenced by immunoSEQ multiplex PCR; TCRdb stores in-frame clones only, minus some. The sample lists roughly 140,000 clones, 80% to 90% occurring once. This specimen consisted of peripheral blood, obtained on day 0 of AZD1222 vaccination. The origin of the receptors is an adult in good health. Both conserved end residues are part of each CDR3. Fields, in order: V gene, clone size, J gene, D gene, CDR3 protein, CDR3 DNA. A D gene is named only where the DNA matches it firmly. Size is omitted from some rows. Given values are once, few, many or a class for expanded clones.

V gene: TRBV11-2; clone size: .; J gene: TRBJ1-1; D gene: .; CDR3 protein: CASSPWGLTEAFF; CDR3 DNA: TGTGCCAGCAGCCCCTGGGGACTCACTGAAGCTTTCTTT
V gene: TRBV5-1; clone size: .; J gene: TRBJ1-4; D gene: .; CDR3 protein: CASSLGYSLNEKLFF; CDR3 DNA: TGCGCCAGCAGCTTGGGTTACAGCCTTAATGAAAAACTGTTTTTT
V gene: TRBV9; clone size: .; J gene: TRBJ1-6; D gene: .; CDR3 protein: CASSVGGRSGALRFSPLHF; CDR3 DNA: TGTGCCAGCAGCGTAGGGGGGCGGTCGGGAGCATTGAGATTCTCACCCCTCCACTTT
V gene: TRBV5-5; clone size: .; J gene: TRBJ2-6; D gene: .; CDR3 protein: CASSTTLSGANVLTF; CDR3 DNA: TGTGCCAGCAGCACGACCCTCTCTGGGGCCAACGTCCTGACTTTC
V gene: TRBV11-2; clone size: .; J gene: TRBJ2-2; D gene: .; CDR3 protein: CASSHLHRAAIGHTGELFF; CDR3 DNA: TGTGCCAGCAGTCATTTACACCGGGCTGCAATAGGTCACACCGGGGAGCTGTTTTTT
V gene: TRBV11-2; clone size: .; J gene: TRBJ2-7; D gene: .; CDR3 protein: CASSFAGGGTYEQYF; CDR3 DNA: TGTGCCAGCAGCTTCGCCGGGGGTGGAACCTACGAGCAGTACTTC
V gene: TRBV20-1; clone size: .; J gene: TRBJ1-1; D gene: .; CDR3 protein: CSALRPEAFF; CDR3 DNA: TGCAGTGCTCTAAGGCCTGAAGCTTTCTTT
V gene: TRBV10-3; clone size: few; J gene: TRBJ1-2; D gene: .; CDR3 protein: CAISDPDSRGEGYTF; CDR3 DNA: TGTGCCATCAGTGACCCTGACAGCCGCGGGGAAGGCTACACCTTC
V gene: TRBV6-1; clone size: .; J gene: TRBJ1-2; D gene: .; CDR3 protein: CASSEVPPGEFYGYTF; CDR3 DNA: TGTGCCAGCAGTGAAGTACCCCCAGGAGAGTTTTATGGCTACACCTTC
V gene: TRBV5-1; clone size: .; J gene: TRBJ2-5; D gene: .; CDR3 protein: CASSVGTETQYF; CDR3 DNA: TGCGCCAGCAGCGTGGGGACCGAGACCCAGTACTTC
V gene: TRBV12-3/TRBV12-4; clone size: .; J gene: TRBJ1-2; D gene: TRBD1; CDR3 protein: CASSWDRGLGYTF; CDR3 DNA: TGTGCCAGCAGTTGGGACAGGGGGCTAGGCTACACCTTC
V gene: TRBV27; clone size: .; J gene: TRBJ1-3; D gene: .; CDR3 protein: CASRQGTGNTIYF; CDR3 DNA: TGTGCCAGCAGACAGGGTACAGGAAACACCATATATTTT
V gene: TRBV12-3/TRBV12-4; clone size: .; J gene: TRBJ1-5; D gene: TRBD1; CDR3 protein: CASRRQGDQPQHF; CDR3 DNA: TGTGCCAGCAGGCGACAGGGGGATCAGCCCCAGCATTTT
V gene: TRBV5-4; clone size: .; J gene: TRBJ1-2; D gene: .; CDR3 protein: CASSFGSGEGGYTF; CDR3 DNA: TGTGCCAGCAGCTTTGGGTCAGGAGAGGGCGGCTACACCTTC
V gene: TRBV5-6; clone size: .; J gene: TRBJ1-2; D gene: .; CDR3 protein: CASSPTRTANYGYTF; CDR3 DNA: TGTGCCAGCAGTCCTACGCGAACGGCTAACTATGGCTACACCTTC
V gene: TRBV23-1; clone size: few; J gene: TRBJ1-2; D gene: TRBD1; CDR3 protein: CASSHDRVFGADGYTF; CDR3 DNA: TGCGCCAGCAGTCATGACAGGGTTTTTGGGGCGGATGGCTACACCTTC
V gene: TRBV7-9; clone size: .; J gene: TRBJ2-1; D gene: .; CDR3 protein: CASSPKVRVGNEQFF; CDR3 DNA: TGTGCCAGCAGCCCTAAGGTGAGGGTGGGCAATGAGCAGTTCTTC
V gene: TRBV11-2; clone size: .; J gene: TRBJ2-6; D gene: .; CDR3 protein: CASSQLKGSGANVLTF; CDR3 DNA: TGTGCCAGCAGCCAGTTAAAAGGGTCTGGGGCCAACGTCCTGACTTTC
V gene: TRBV18; clone size: few; J gene: TRBJ1-4; D gene: .; CDR3 protein: CASSRPVLGEKLFF; CDR3 DNA: TGTGCCAGCTCACGCCCGGTTCTAGGTGAAAAACTGTTTTTT
V gene: TRBV28; clone size: .; J gene: TRBJ1-5; D gene: TRBD1; CDR3 protein: CASRPRQGKLGKPQHF; CDR3 DNA: TGTGCCAGCAGACCTAGACAGGGGAAATTGGGAAAGCCCCAGCATTTT
V gene: TRBV19; clone size: .; J gene: TRBJ1-2; D gene: TRBD1; CDR3 protein: CASSSSRTGFGYTF; CDR3 DNA: TGTGCCAGTAGTAGTAGTAGGACAGGGTTTGGCTACACCTTC
V gene: TRBV14; clone size: .; J gene: TRBJ2-1; D gene: TRBD2; CDR3 protein: CASSPERGAYSYNEQFF; CDR3 DNA: TGTGCCAGCAGCCCAGAGCGGGGGGCCTACTCCTACAATGAGCAGTTCTTC
V gene: TRBV3-1/TRBV3-2; clone size: .; J gene: TRBJ1-3; D gene: .; CDR3 protein: CASSRDYRLDGNTIYF; CDR3 DNA: TGTGCCAGCAGCCGCGACTACAGGCTTGATGGAAACACCATATATTTT
V gene: TRBV29-1; clone size: .; J gene: TRBJ2-1; D gene: TRBD2; CDR3 protein: CSVEESSGGEQFF; CDR3 DNA: TGCAGCGTTGAAGAATCTAGCGGGGGTGAGCAGTTCTTC
V gene: TRBV27; clone size: .; J gene: TRBJ2-1; D gene: TRBD1; CDR3 protein: CASSWDRLNEQFF; CDR3 DNA: TGTGCCAGCAGTTGGGACAGACTCAATGAGCAGTTCTTC
V gene: TRBV6-5; clone size: .; J gene: TRBJ2-7; D gene: TRBD1; CDR3 protein: CATARDRAHYEQYF; CDR3 DNA: TGTGCCACTGCCCGCGACAGGGCCCACTACGAGCAGTACTTC
V gene: TRBV25-1; clone size: .; J gene: TRBJ1-2; D gene: .; CDR3 protein: CASKWGNGYTF; CDR3 DNA: TGTGCCAGCAAGTGGGGCAATGGCTACACCTTC
V gene: TRBV27; clone size: .; J gene: TRBJ2-5; D gene: TRBD1; CDR3 protein: CASSLWGTGTGRQETQYF; CDR3 DNA: TGTGCCAGCAGTTTATGGGGGACCGGGACAGGAAGACAAGAGACCCAGTACTTC
V gene: TRBV6-5; clone size: .; J gene: TRBJ2-1; D gene: TRBD2; CDR3 protein: CASSISGPGNEQFF; CDR3 DNA: TGTGCCAGCAGCATTAGCGGGCCAGGTAATGAGCAGTTCTTC
V gene: TRBV19; clone size: .; J gene: TRBJ1-4; D gene: TRBD1; CDR3 protein: CANRNTGGRANEKLFF; CDR3 DNA: TGTGCCAATAGAAACACAGGGGGCCGCGCTAATGAAAAACTGTTTTTT
V gene: TRBV18; clone size: once; J gene: TRBJ2-3; D gene: .; CDR3 protein: CASSPGGSTDTQYF; CDR3 DNA: TGTGCCAGCTCACCTGGGGGGAGCACAGATACGCAGTATTTT
V gene: TRBV4-1; clone size: .; J gene: TRBJ2-2; D gene: .; CDR3 protein: CASSPIGRATGELFF; CDR3 DNA: TGCGCCAGCAGCCCTATCGGCAGGGCCACCGGGGAGCTGTTTTTT
V gene: TRBV14; clone size: .; J gene: TRBJ2-7; D gene: .; CDR3 protein: CASSQALEQYF; CDR3 DNA: TGTGCCAGCAGCCAAGCTCTCGAGCAGTACTTC
V gene: TRBV7-9; clone size: once; J gene: TRBJ2-7; D gene: TRBD2; CDR3 protein: CASSGTRDYEQYF; CDR3 DNA: TGTGCCAGCAGCGGGACTAGAGACTACGAGCAGTACTTC
V gene: TRBV30; clone size: .; J gene: TRBJ2-7; D gene: .; CDR3 protein: CAWSVSRIHEQYF; CDR3 DNA: TGTGCCTGGAGTGTGTCCCGGATCCACGAGCAGTACTTC
V gene: TRBV7-8; clone size: .; J gene: TRBJ2-7; D gene: .; CDR3 protein: CASSLKSNPHEQYF; CDR3 DNA: TGTGCCAGCAGCCTCAAATCAAATCCCCACGAGCAGTACTTC
V gene: TRBV24-1; clone size: .; J gene: TRBJ2-1; D gene: .; CDR3 protein: CATSDLTKSSYNEQFF; CDR3 DNA: TGTGCCACCAGTGATTTGACCAAGAGCTCCTACAATGAGCAGTTCTTC
V gene: TRBV6-2/TRBV6-3; clone size: .; J gene: TRBJ1-1; D gene: .; CDR3 protein: CASSYWGNTEAFF; CDR3 DNA: TGTGCCAGCAGTTACTGGGGGAACACTGAAGCTTTCTTT
V gene: TRBV27; clone size: .; J gene: TRBJ1-6; D gene: .; CDR3 protein: CASTRGQFGSPLHF; CDR3 DNA: TGTGCCAGCACCAGAGGACAGTTTGGTTCACCCCTCCACTTT
V gene: TRBV5-5; clone size: .; J gene: TRBJ1-5; D gene: TRBD1; CDR3 protein: CASSLGQGPNQPQHF; CDR3 DNA: TGTGCCAGCAGCTTGGGACAGGGACCCAATCAGCCCCAGCATTTT
V gene: TRBV6-5; clone size: .; J gene: TRBJ1-5; D gene: .; CDR3 protein: CASRNAGFSNQPQHF; CDR3 DNA: TGTGCCAGCAGGAATGCAGGTTTTAGCAATCAGCCCCAGCATTTT
V gene: TRBV30; clone size: .; J gene: TRBJ1-5; D gene: .; CDR3 protein: CAWNEGGVNQPQHF; CDR3 DNA: TGTGCCTGGAACGAGGGAGGGGTTAATCAGCCCCAGCATTTT
V gene: TRBV2; clone size: .; J gene: TRBJ2-5; D gene: .; CDR3 protein: CASSRETQYF; CDR3 DNA: TGTGCCAGCAGTAGAGAGACCCAGTACTTC
V gene: TRBV14; clone size: .; J gene: TRBJ2-1; D gene: TRBD2; CDR3 protein: CASSQRGTSELYNEQFF; CDR3 DNA: TGTGCCAGCAGCCAAAGAGGGACTAGCGAATTATACAATGAGCAGTTCTTC
V gene: TRBV10-2; clone size: .; J gene: TRBJ1-3; D gene: .; CDR3 protein: CASNGFPGNTIYF; CDR3 DNA: TGCGCCAGCAATGGTTTTCCTGGAAACACCATATATTTT
V gene: TRBV24-1; clone size: .; J gene: TRBJ1-2; D gene: TRBD1; CDR3 protein: CATSRAGGDGYTF; CDR3 DNA: TGTGCCACCAGTAGGGCAGGGGGAGATGGCTACACCTTC
V gene: TRBV10-3; clone size: once; J gene: TRBJ2-3; D gene: TRBD2; CDR3 protein: CAISGGRLAETDTQYF; CDR3 DNA: TGTGCCATCAGTGGAGGTCGACTAGCGGAGACAGATACGCAGTATTTT
V gene: TRBV7-9; clone size: .; J gene: TRBJ2-1; D gene: TRBD1; CDR3 protein: CASSSGQGAGYNEQFF; CDR3 DNA: TGTGCCAGCAGCTCTGGACAGGGGGCGGGCTACAATGAGCAGTTCTTC
V gene: TRBV6-5; clone size: .; J gene: TRBJ1-2; D gene: TRBD1; CDR3 protein: CASRDGTGPYGYTF; CDR3 DNA: TGTGCCAGCAGGGACGGGACAGGGCCTTATGGCTACACCTTC
V gene: TRBV7-9; clone size: once; J gene: TRBJ1-1; D gene: .; CDR3 protein: CASSEGRGGNTEAFF; CDR3 DNA: TGTGCCAGCTCCGAGGGCCGGGGGGGAAACACTGAAGCTTTCTTT
V gene: TRBV4-1; clone size: .; J gene: TRBJ2-7; D gene: TRBD1; CDR3 protein: CASSHRDRAYEQYF; CDR3 DNA: TGCGCCAGCAGCCACCGGGACAGGGCCTACGAGCAGTACTTC
V gene: TRBV18; clone size: .; J gene: TRBJ1-3; D gene: TRBD1; CDR3 protein: CASSPRVQGSGSGNTIYF; CDR3 DNA: TGTGCCAGCTCACCACGTGTACAGGGGTCGGGCTCTGGAAACACCATATATTTT
V gene: TRBV9; clone size: .; J gene: TRBJ1-3; D gene: .; CDR3 protein: CASSVGRGNTIYF; CDR3 DNA: TGTGCCAGCAGCGTAGGGCGTGGAAACACCATATATTTT
V gene: TRBV28; clone size: .; J gene: TRBJ1-5; D gene: TRBD1; CDR3 protein: CASSSGQGKYSNQPQHF; CDR3 DNA: TGTGCCAGCAGTTCGGGACAGGGCAAATATAGCAATCAGCCCCAGCATTTT
V gene: TRBV6-5; clone size: .; J gene: TRBJ1-1; D gene: TRBD1; CDR3 protein: CASSYDRGNTEAFF; CDR3 DNA: TGTGCCAGCAGTTACGACAGGGGAAACACTGAAGCTTTCTTT
V gene: TRBV19; clone size: .; J gene: TRBJ1-1; D gene: TRBD1; CDR3 protein: CASSPPNRGRIRFLRAFF; CDR3 DNA: TGTGCCAGTAGCCCACCTAACAGGGGGCGAATTCGTTTCCTGAGAGCTTTCTTT
V gene: TRBV2; clone size: .; J gene: TRBJ1-2; D gene: .; CDR3 protein: CASSEGGQLRYGYTF; CDR3 DNA: TGTGCCAGCAGTGAGGGGGGGCAGCTAAGATATGGCTACACCTTC
V gene: TRBV12-5; clone size: .; J gene: TRBJ2-7; D gene: .; CDR3 protein: CASGLEVGEQYF; CDR3 DNA: TGTGCTAGTGGGTTGGAAGTTGGTGAACAGTACTTC
V gene: TRBV18; clone size: .; J gene: TRBJ1-5; D gene: .; CDR3 protein: CASSLGRSNQPQHF; CDR3 DNA: TGTGCCAGCAGCCTCGGACGGAGCAATCAGCCCCAGCATTTT